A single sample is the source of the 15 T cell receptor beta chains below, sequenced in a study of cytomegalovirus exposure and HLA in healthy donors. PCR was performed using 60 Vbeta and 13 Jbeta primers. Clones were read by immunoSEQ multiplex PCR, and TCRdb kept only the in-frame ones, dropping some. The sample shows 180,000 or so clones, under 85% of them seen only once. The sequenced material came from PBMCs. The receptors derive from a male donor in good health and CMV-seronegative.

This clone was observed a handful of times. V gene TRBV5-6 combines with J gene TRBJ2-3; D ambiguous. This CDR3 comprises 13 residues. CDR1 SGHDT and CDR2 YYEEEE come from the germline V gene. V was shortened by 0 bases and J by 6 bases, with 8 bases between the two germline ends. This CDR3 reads CASSLVLMDTQYF. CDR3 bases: TGTGCCAGCAGCTTGGTCCTTATGGATACGCAGTATTTT.

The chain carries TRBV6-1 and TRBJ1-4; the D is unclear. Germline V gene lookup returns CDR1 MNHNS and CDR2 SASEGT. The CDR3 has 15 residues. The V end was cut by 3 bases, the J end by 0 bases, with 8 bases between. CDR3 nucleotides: TGTGCCAGCAGTGATTCTTTTGCAACTAATGAAAAACTGTTTTTT. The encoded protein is CASSDSFATNEKLFF.

DNA for the CDR3: TGTGCCAGCAAGGACAGGCCGAATCAGCCCCAGCATTTT. Its translation is CASKDRPNQPQHF. The chain carries TRBV6-1 and TRBJ1-5; 7 positions match TRBD1. The germline gives CDR1 MNHNS, CDR2 SASEGT. CDR3 size: 13 residues. V trimming: 7 bases; J trimming: 4 bases; junction bases outside the gene matches: 4.

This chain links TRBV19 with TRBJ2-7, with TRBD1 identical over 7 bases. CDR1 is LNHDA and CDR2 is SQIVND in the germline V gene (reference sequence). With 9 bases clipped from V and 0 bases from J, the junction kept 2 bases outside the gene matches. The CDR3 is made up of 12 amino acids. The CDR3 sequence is CASEGASYEQYF. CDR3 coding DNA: TGTGCCAGCGAGGGGGCCTCCTACGAGCAGTACTTC.

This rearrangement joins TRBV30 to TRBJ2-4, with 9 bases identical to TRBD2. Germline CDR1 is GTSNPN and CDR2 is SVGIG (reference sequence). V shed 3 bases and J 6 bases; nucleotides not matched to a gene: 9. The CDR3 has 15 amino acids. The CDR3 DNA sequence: TGTGCCTGGAGGGCGGGAGGGCTGCGAGGAAACATTCAGTACTTC. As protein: CAWRAGGLRGNIQYF.

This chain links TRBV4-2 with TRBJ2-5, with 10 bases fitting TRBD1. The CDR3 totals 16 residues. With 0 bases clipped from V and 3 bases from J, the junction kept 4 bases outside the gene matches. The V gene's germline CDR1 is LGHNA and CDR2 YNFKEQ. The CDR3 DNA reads TGTGCCAGCAGCCAAGATAGGGGACAGGGGAAAGAGACCCAGTACTTC. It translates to CASSQDRGQGKETQYF.

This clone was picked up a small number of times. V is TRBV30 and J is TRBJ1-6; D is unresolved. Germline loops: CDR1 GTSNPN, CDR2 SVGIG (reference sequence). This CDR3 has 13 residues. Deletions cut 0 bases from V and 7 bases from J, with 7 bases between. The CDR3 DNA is TGTGCCTGGAGTGTCGAACGGAATTCACCCCTCCACTTT. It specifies CAWSVERNSPLHF.

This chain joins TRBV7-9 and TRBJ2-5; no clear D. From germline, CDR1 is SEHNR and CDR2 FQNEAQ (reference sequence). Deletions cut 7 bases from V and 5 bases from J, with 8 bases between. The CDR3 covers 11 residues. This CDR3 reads CASIPVETQYF. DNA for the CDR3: TGTGCCAGCATCCCGGTGGAGACCCAGTACTTC.

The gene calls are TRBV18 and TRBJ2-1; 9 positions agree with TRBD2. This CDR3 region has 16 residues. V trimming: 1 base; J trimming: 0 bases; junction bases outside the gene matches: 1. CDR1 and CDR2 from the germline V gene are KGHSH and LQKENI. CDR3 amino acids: CASSPQLAGSYNEQFF. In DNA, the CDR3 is TGTGCCAGCTCACCACAACTAGCGGGCTCCTACAATGAGCAGTTCTTC.

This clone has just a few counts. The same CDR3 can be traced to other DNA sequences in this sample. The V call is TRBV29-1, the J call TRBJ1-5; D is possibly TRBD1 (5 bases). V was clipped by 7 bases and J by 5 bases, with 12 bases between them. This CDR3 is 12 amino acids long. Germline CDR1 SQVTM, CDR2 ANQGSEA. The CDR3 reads CSAGQGDQPQHF. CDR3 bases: TGCAGCGCAGGGCAGGGTGATCAGCCCCAGCATTTT.

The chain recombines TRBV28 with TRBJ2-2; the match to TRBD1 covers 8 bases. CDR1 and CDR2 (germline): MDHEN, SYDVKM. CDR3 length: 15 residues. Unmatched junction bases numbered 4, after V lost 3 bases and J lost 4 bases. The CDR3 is CASSFGQGPTGELFF. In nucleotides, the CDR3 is TGTGCCAGCAGTTTTGGACAGGGCCCCACCGGGGAGCTGTTTTTT.

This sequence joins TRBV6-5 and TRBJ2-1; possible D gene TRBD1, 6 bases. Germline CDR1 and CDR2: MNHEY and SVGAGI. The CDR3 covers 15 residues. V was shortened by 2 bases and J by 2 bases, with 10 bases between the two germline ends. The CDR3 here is CASSYDTGTYNEQFF. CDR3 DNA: TGTGCCAGCAGTTACGACACAGGGACCTACAATGAGCAGTTCTTC.

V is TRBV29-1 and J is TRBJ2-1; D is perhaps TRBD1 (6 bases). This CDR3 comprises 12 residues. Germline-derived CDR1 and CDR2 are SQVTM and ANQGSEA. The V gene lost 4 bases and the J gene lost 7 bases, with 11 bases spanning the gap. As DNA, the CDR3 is TGCAGCGTTGTTCAGGGGTGGAATGAGCAGTTCTTC. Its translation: CSVVQGWNEQFF.

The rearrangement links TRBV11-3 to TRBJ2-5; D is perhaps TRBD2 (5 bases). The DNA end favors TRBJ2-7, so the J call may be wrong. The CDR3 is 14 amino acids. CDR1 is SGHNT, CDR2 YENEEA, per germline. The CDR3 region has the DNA TGTGCCAGCAGCTTAGGTGGTAGCGACTACGAGCAGTACTTC. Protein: CASSLGGSDYEQYF.

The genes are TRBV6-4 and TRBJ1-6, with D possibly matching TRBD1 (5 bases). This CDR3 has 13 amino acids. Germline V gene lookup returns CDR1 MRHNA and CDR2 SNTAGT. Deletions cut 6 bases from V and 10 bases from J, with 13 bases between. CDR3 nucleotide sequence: TGTGCCAGCAGCAGGGAGGAAGAATCACCCCTCCACTTT. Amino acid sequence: CASSREEESPLHF.